The present entry profiles one T cell receptor (beta chain) with its context. Its cognate antigen is unknown. This sample was taken from a study of cytomegalovirus exposure and HLA in healthy donors. Points from the study as a whole: The study labeled 150 to 200 TCR beta chains cytomegalovirus-associated.

Assay: immunoSEQ multiplex PCR; the TCRdb copy retains only in-frame clones and omits some. The sample has about 400,000 clones; 86% are singletons. The specimen sequenced was PBMCs. The TCR comes from a woman aged 18-30 years in good health and CMV-seronegative.

The CDR3 sequence is CASSGLGGTEAFF. CDR3 coding DNA: TGTGCCAGCAGTGGCCTGGGAGGGACTGAAGCTTTCTTT. V and J are TRBV6-1 and TRBJ1-1; D remains unclear. There are 13 residues in the CDR3. The V and J ends lost 4 bases and 5 bases respectively, with 11 bases between them. The V gene's germline CDR1 is MNHNS and CDR2 SASEGT.